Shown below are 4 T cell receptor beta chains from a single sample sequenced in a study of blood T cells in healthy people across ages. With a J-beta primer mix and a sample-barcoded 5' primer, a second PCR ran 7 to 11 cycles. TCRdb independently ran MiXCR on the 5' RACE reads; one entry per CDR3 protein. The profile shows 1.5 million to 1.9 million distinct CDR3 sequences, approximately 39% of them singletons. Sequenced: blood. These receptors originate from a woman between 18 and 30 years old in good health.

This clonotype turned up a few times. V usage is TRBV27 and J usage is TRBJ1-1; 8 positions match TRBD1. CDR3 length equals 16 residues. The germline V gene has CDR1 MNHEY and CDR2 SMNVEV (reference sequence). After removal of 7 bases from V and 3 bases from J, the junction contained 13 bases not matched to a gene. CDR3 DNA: TGTGCCAGCAACACCCAAAGCAGGGGGCTGGACACTGAAGCTTTCTTT. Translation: CASNTQSRGLDTEAFF.

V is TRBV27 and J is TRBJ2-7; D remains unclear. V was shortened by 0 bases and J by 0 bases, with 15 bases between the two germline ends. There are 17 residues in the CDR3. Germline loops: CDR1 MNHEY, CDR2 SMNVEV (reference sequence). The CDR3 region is CASSLSIPAGSSYEQYF. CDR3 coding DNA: TGTGCCAGCAGTTTATCGATACCGGCAGGCAGCTCCTACGAGCAGTACTTC.

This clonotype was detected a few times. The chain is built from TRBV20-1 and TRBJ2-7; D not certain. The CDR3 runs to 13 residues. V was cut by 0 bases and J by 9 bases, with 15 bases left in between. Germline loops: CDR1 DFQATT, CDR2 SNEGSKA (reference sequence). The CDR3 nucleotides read TGCAGTGCTAGAGATTGGTCTAGAAACCGGCAGTACTTC. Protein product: CSARDWSRNRQYF.

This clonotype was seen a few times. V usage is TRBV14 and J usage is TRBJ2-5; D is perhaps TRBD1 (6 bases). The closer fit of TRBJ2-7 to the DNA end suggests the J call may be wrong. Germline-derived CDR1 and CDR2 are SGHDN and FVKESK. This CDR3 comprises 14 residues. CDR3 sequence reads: CASSLLDRLYEQYF. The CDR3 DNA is TGTGCCAGCAGCCTTCTTGACAGGCTGTACGAGCAGTACTTC.